The T cell receptor beta chain under discussion was sequenced for a study of post-analysis software for immune sequencing data. Across the study: Several disease courses (relapsing-remitting, secondary progressive and progressive-relapsing) of multiple sclerosis were included. The study's findings and limits: Controls had lower frequencies than patients of about 5 TRBV segments, which included TRBV5-6, TRBV5-1 and TRBV20-1. Compared with controls, patients showed significantly lower normalized Chao1 diversity.

The TCR beta cDNA libraries carried unique molecular identifiers. T cells numbering 1 to 10 million yielded cDNA molecules that totaled approximately 500,000. One entry per CDR3 protein, called by TCRdb with MiXCR from the PCR reads. The sample has hundreds of thousands of distinct CDR3 sequences, roughly three fifths seen once. This CDR3 region has 13 residues. Germline V lookup: CDR1 SEHNR, CDR2 FQNEAQ (reference sequence). V lost 4 bases and J 6 bases, leaving 13 bases between the germline ends. To note about this clonotype: Its antigen remains unidentified.

The J gene is TRBJ2-7, the V gene TRBV7-9, with D possibly being TRBD1 (5 bases). The receptor comes from a girl aged 2 to 10 with multiple sclerosis. Sequenced material: blood. The CDR3 is CASSSPAGLEQYF. In DNA, the CDR3 is TGTGCCAGCAGCTCACCGGCAGGGCTCGAGCAGTACTTC.